The 27 T cell receptor beta chains reported below all come from one sample, sequenced in a study of CD8 T cells in Susac syndrome. cDNA came from roughly 0.53 to 1 ug RNA primed by random hexamers. Using its own MiXCR run on the immunoSEQ multiplex PCR reads, TCRdb lists one record per CDR3 protein. The table includes 200,000 to 250,000 distinct CDR3 sequences, about 94% detected once. Sequenced sample: CD4+ T cells from PBMCs. These receptors came from a human donor with Susac syndrome.

The V gene is TRBV15, the J gene TRBJ1-1; D gene unclear. Trimming cost V 8 bases and J 4 bases, with 23 bases left between them. Germline assignment: CDR1 LNHNV and CDR2 YYDKDF (reference sequence). This CDR3 has 16 residues. The CDR3 DNA is TGTGCCACCCGCTTGGGCCTCAGGAAGAGTGGCACTGAAGCTTTCTTT. Amino acid sequence: CATRLGLRKSGTEAFF.

The chain joins TRBV4-2 to TRBJ2-3, with unresolved D. CDR3 length: 13 amino acids. V was cut by 0 bases and J by 4 bases, with 5 bases left in between. Germline V lookup: CDR1 LGHNA, CDR2 YNFKEQ. The CDR3 here is CASSQDQSDTQYF. The CDR3 DNA reads TGTGCCAGCAGCCAAGACCAGTCAGATACGCAGTATTTT.

The rearrangement uses TRBV6-2 or TRBV6-3 and TRBJ2-7; 7 bases map to TRBD1. The length of the CDR3 is 14 residues. V dropped 8 bases and J dropped 0; count of bases not matched to a gene: 7. The germline CDR1 and CDR2 sequences are MNHEY and SVGEGT. As DNA, the CDR3 is TGTGCCAGCCGTACAGGGGAGTCCTCCTACGAGCAGTACTTC. It translates to CASRTGESSYEQYF.

Here the CDR3 reads CASSSTGGGANTEAFF. The CDR3 DNA reads TGCGCCAGCAGCTCGACCGGCGGAGGTGCTAACACTGAAGCTTTCTTT. The J gene is TRBJ1-1, the V gene TRBV5-1; D is ambiguous. The CDR3 has 16 amino acids. V lost 3 bases, J lost 2 bases, and 17 bases lay in between. Germline loops: CDR1 SGHRS, CDR2 YFSETQ.

This chain uses TRBV5-1 with TRBJ2-2; weak D call: TRBD2 (6 bases). The V and J ends lost 2 bases and 1 base respectively, with 15 bases between them. CDR1 is SGHRS and CDR2 is YFSETQ in the germline V gene. CDR3 length: 17 residues. For the CDR3, the DNA is TGCGCCAGCAGCTTAGGAGGGGCGGCGGAGAACACCGGGGAGCTGTTTTTT. Translated: CASSLGGAAENTGELFF.

This clonotype was seen once. The chain joins TRBV20-1 to TRBJ1-5; D perhaps matches TRBD1 (5 bases). This CDR3 comprises 13 residues. The V end lost 5 bases, the J end lost 4 bases, and 12 bases lay between the germline ends. The germline gives CDR1 DFQATT, CDR2 SNEGSKA (reference sequence). Here the CDR3 DNA reads TGCAGTGCTGGGACGGCCCTTAATCAGCCCCAGCATTTT. Protein sequence: CSAGTALNQPQHF.

This clonotype came up once. The chain employs TRBV29-1 and TRBJ2-3; D might be TRBD1 (5 bases). From germline, CDR1 is SQVTM and CDR2 ANQGSEA. Trimming removed 7 bases at V and 5 bases at J, with 16 bases between. The CDR3 has 13 residues. The chain's CDR3 is CSARQGIRDTQYF. The CDR3 bases are TGCAGCGCCCGGCAGGGAATTCGAGATACGCAGTATTTT.

This clonotype showed up just once. CDR3 DNA: TGTGCCAGTAGTATAGGGGGGACAGACTATGGCTACACCTTC. It is translated as CASSIGGTDYGYTF. This chain connects TRBV19 to TRBJ1-2; 7 nucleotides match TRBD1. Germline CDR1 is LNHDA and CDR2 is SQIVND (reference sequence). The CDR3 covers 14 residues. Trimming took 1 base from V and 3 from J; bases not matched to a gene: 2.

V gene TRBV25-1 combines with J gene TRBJ1-6; no reliable D call. The ends were cut back, 0 bases at V and 10 bases at J, with 4 bases in the middle. Germline V gene data show CDR1 as MGHDK and CDR2 as SYGVNS. The CDR3 is 12 amino acids. The CDR3 reads CASSEYQSPLHF. As DNA, the CDR3 is TGTGCCAGCAGTGAATATCAATCACCCCTCCACTTT. The full variable domain, with the rest looked up from reference TRBV25-1 and TRBJ1-6, is EADIYQTPRYLVIGTGKKITLECSQTMGHDKMYWYQQDPGMELHLIHYSYGVNSTEKGDLSSESTVSRIRTEHFPLTLESARPSHTSQYLCASSEYQSPLHFGNGTRLTVT.

The rearrangement uses TRBV4-3 and TRBJ1-6; 7 bases align to TRBD1. The germline V gene encodes CDR1 LGHNA and CDR2 YSLEER. Unmatched junction bases numbered 10, after V lost 2 bases and J lost 6 bases. There are 17 residues in the CDR3. The CDR3 nucleotides read TGCGCCAGCAGCCAATTACTACCGGGACAGACTAATTCACCCCTCCACTTT. Its protein product is CASSQLLPGQTNSPLHF.

This clonotype was seen just once. One end of the junction varies from germline; a read error may be responsible. V is TRBV29-1 and J is TRBJ1-1; D not resolved. Looked up from germline, CDR1 is SQVTM and CDR2 is ANQGSEA. The CDR3 runs 12 residues. This chain's CDR3 is CNVVSDGTEAFF. Written as DNA, the CDR3 is TGCAACGTTGTTTCGGATGGGACTGAAGCTTTCTTT. Drawing the rest from reference TRBV29-1 and TRBJ1-1, the complete variable domain is SAVISQKPSRDICQRGTSLTIQCQVDSQVTMMFWYRQQPGQSLTLIATANQGSEATYESGFVIDKFPISRPNLTFSTLTVSNMSPEDSSIYLCNVVSDGTEAFFGQGTRLTVV.

J is TRBJ1-2 and V is TRBV12-5; D is unresolved. The V and J ends lost 0 bases and 4 bases respectively, with 18 bases between them. The germline gives CDR1 LGHNT, CDR2 FRNRAP. CDR3 length: 17 residues. As DNA, the CDR3 is TGTGCTAGTGGTTTGGTATCTGGGCAGCAGCCCTTCTATGGCTACACCTTC. Its protein is CASGLVSGQQPFYGYTF.

The chain employs TRBV9 and TRBJ2-1; tentative D call: TRBD2 (5 bases). This CDR3 is built from 17 residues. The V end lost 0 bases, the J end lost 0 bases, and 13 bases lay between the germline ends. Germline CDR1 is SGDLS and CDR2 is YYNGEE. This chain's CDR3 is CASSVATAGNSYNEQFF. The CDR3 DNA reads TGTGCCAGCAGCGTAGCTACGGCGGGTAACTCCTACAATGAGCAGTTCTTC. The full variable domain, with the rest looked up from reference TRBV9 and TRBJ2-1, is DSGVTQTPKHLITATGQRVTLRCSPRSGDLSVYWYQQSLDQGLQFLIQYYNGEERAKGNILERFSAQQFPDLHSELNLSSLELGDSALYFCASSVATAGNSYNEQFFGPGTRLTVL.

V and J are TRBV7-9 and TRBJ1-2, with TRBD1 matching 7 bases. V lost 2 bases and J lost 5; bases outside the gene matches: 5. The CDR3 loop spans 14 amino acids. Germline V gives CDR1 SEHNR, CDR2 FQNEAQ (reference sequence). The CDR3 here is CASSLFDREYGYTF. CDR3 coding DNA: TGTGCCAGCAGCTTATTCGACAGGGAATATGGCTACACCTTC.

The CDR3 coding sequence is TGTGCCAGTACCCACAACAGGGGTGGCAATCAGCCCCAGCATTTT. Translated, it gives CASTHNRGGNQPQHF. The chain couples TRBV19 to TRBJ1-5, with 7 positions matching TRBD1. V shed 7 bases, J shed 2 bases, and the junction held 8 bases outside the gene matches. The CDR3 contains 15 residues. In germline, CDR1 is LNHDA, CDR2 SQIVND (reference sequence).

This chain links TRBV20-1 with TRBJ1-1; no clear D. The CDR3 has 13 amino acids. From germline, CDR1 is DFQATT and CDR2 SNEGSKA (reference sequence). In nucleotides, the CDR3 is TGCAGGTCGGTGGGCCCTCGGGGCACTGAAGCTTTCTTT. Amino acids: CRSVGPRGTEAFF.

This clonotype has just a few counts. The chain links TRBV7-9 to TRBJ2-6; a weak D match, TRBD2 (5 bases). Germline V CDR1 and CDR2: SEHNR, FQNEAQ (reference sequence). CDR3 size: 15 residues. Trimming took off 5 bases at V and 0 bases at J, with 8 bases between the two ends. The CDR3 nucleotides read TGTGCCAGCAGCCCCGGGGACTCTGGGGCCAACGTCCTGACTTTC. It encodes CASSPGDSGANVLTF. The full variable domain, with the rest looked up from reference TRBV7-9 and TRBJ2-6, is DTGVSQNPRHKITKRGQNVTFRCDPISEHNRLYWYRQTLGQGPEFLTYFQNEAQLEKSRLLSDRFSAERPKGSFSTLEIQRTEQGDSAMYLCASSPGDSGANVLTFGAGSRLTVL.

This clonotype showed up just once. This chain joins TRBV9 and TRBJ1-2, with D unresolved. The germline CDR1 and CDR2 sequences are SGDLS and YYNGEE. This CDR3 spans 14 amino acids. Between the trimmed V and J ends, which lost 0 bases and 7 bases, there was a span of 13 bases. The CDR3: CASSVDWGEGGYTF. The CDR3 coding sequence is TGTGCCAGCAGCGTAGATTGGGGAGAGGGTGGCTACACCTTC.

The CDR3 protein is CASRQEETQYF. The CDR3 bases are TGTGCCAGCCGACAGGAAGAGACCCAGTACTTC. The chain couples TRBV19 to TRBJ2-5, with D perhaps matching TRBD1 (6 bases). The germline V gene has CDR1 LNHDA and CDR2 SQIVND (reference sequence). This CDR3 spans 11 amino acids. The ends were cut back, 9 bases at V and 3 bases at J, with 8 bases in the middle.

The chain carries TRBV28 and TRBJ2-7; 9 positions agree with TRBD1. The germline CDR1 and CDR2 sequences are MDHEN and SYDVKM. With V trimmed by 7 bases and J by 6 bases, 10 bases remained unmatched. This CDR3 has 14 residues. The CDR3 loop reads CASKTGTGRGEQYF. DNA of the CDR3: TGTGCCAGCAAGACCGGGACAGGGCGGGGCGAGCAGTACTTC.

The chain recombines TRBV5-6 with TRBJ1-5; possibly TRBD1 for D (5 bases). Germline assignment: CDR1 SGHDT and CDR2 YYEEEE. V was pared by 0 bases and J by 5 bases, with 18 bases between. The CDR3 covers 17 residues. CDR3 sequence (DNA): TGTGCCAGCAGCTTGGGCGAGGGGACGCGCGTCTATCAGCCCCAGCATTTT. Its translation is CASSLGEGTRVYQPQHF.

Of note for this clonotype: A junction end diverges from the germline sequence, so it may reflect a read error. V and J are TRBV7-9 and TRBJ1-2; 7 bases align to TRBD1. Germline V CDR1 and CDR2: SEHNR, FQNEAQ (reference sequence). This CDR3 is built from 16 residues. The CDR3 is CASSLDGQDGNDGYTF. Here the CDR3 DNA reads TGTGCCAGCAGCTTAGATGGACAGGATGGTAACGATGGCTACACCTTC. Looking up the rest from reference TRBV7-9 and TRBJ1-2 gives the full variable domain: DTGVSQNPRHKITKRGQNVTFRCDPISEHNRLYWYRQTLGQGPEFLTYFQNEAQLEKSRLLSDRFSAERPKGSFSTLEIQRTEQGDSAMYLCASSLDGQDGNDGYTFGSGTRLTVV.

This clonotype was found once. This chain links TRBV20-1 with TRBJ2-1; D may correspond to TRBD1 or TRBD2 (5 bases each). This CDR3 has 11 residues. Trimming removed 3 bases at V and 8 bases at J, with 8 bases between. Per the germline V gene, CDR1 is DFQATT and CDR2 is SNEGSKA (reference sequence). DNA of the CDR3: TGCAGTGCTAGGGGGGTTGATGAGCAGTTCTTC. Translating it yields CSARGVDEQFF.

The chain recombines TRBV7-9 with TRBJ1-6; D call uncertain. The V gene's germline CDR1 is SEHNR and CDR2 FQNEAQ (reference sequence). V was shortened by 2 bases and J by 3 bases, with 8 bases between the two germline ends. This CDR3 has 15 residues. The CDR3 DNA reads TGTGCCAGCAGCTTAACCGCGAACTATAATTCACCCCTCCACTTT. It translates to CASSLTANYNSPLHF.

The V call is TRBV9, the J call TRBJ1-5, with unresolved D. CDR3 length equals 16 residues. Trimming shortened V by 0 bases and J by 1 base, and 11 bases separated the two germline ends. Germline lookup yields CDR1 SGDLS and CDR2 YYNGEE. For the CDR3, the DNA is TGTGCCAGCAGCGTAGCTTTTCCGGGAAGCAATCAGCCCCAGCATTTT. Residues: CASSVAFPGSNQPQHF.

The V call is TRBV5-4, the J call TRBJ1-4; D gene uncertain. CDR1 and CDR2 from the germline V gene are SGHNT and YYREEE (reference sequence). V was pared by 4 bases and J by 5 bases, with 12 bases between. This CDR3 has 14 residues. Written as DNA, the CDR3 is TGTGCCAGCAGCCCCGGGTTCCTCAATGAAAAACTGTTTTTT. Residues: CASSPGFLNEKLFF. Looking up the rest from reference TRBV5-4 and TRBJ1-4 gives the full variable domain: ETGVTQSPTHLIKTRGQQVTLRCSSQSGHNTVSWYQQALGQGPQFIFQYYREEENGRGNFPPRFSGLQFPNYSSELNVNALELDDSALYLCASSPGFLNEKLFFGSGTQLSVL.

This chain links TRBV7-7 with TRBJ2-1; 9 bases line up with TRBD2. Germline CDR1 reads SSHAT; CDR2 reads FNYEAQ (reference sequence). CDR3 length equals 15 residues. The CDR3 sequence: CASAKGASGDNEQFF. Here the CDR3 DNA reads TGTGCTAGCGCCAAAGGGGCTAGCGGGGACAATGAGCAGTTCTTC.